This T cell receptor (beta chain) came from a study of T cells in Graves' hyperthyroidism and ophthalmopathy (dated by TCRdb to between 2018 and 2020). Background for the entire study: Peripheral blood was sampled at the time of initial diagnosis, prior to any treatment. The paper describes TCR Vbeta CDR3 sequencing of 130 to 150 peripheral blood samples, made up of 43 ophthalmopathy patients, some 80 hyperthyroidism patients and 17 progressor patients. Once sampling was done, hyperthyroidism patients were given methimazole at a starting dose of 30 mg daily, whereas ophthalmopathy patients were given high-dose intravenous methylprednisolone. TCR V-J signatures able to tell the groups apart were searched for in a discovery cohort of approximately 95 patients, of whom approximately 40 had Graves' ophthalmopathy and roughly 57 had stable Graves' hyperthyroidism. In addition, the study compared T-cell repertoires in thyroid tissue and in blood from about 6 Graves' hyperthyroidism patients. Prospective prediction of ophthalmopathy was tested in an independent validation cohort consisting of 18 to 20 hyperthyroidism patients and around 17 patients who later progressed to ophthalmopathy. The approximately 90 discovery patients were divided at random into training and test sets in a 7:3 ratio.

Graves' hyperthyroidism was defined as stable when no progression to ophthalmopathy occurred over 18 months of follow-up. The hyperthyroidism patients were between 18 and 65 years old and newly diagnosed, with a disease duration of less than 2 months. The study excluded patients with uncontrolled infections, other autoimmune diseases, pregnancy or lactation. Diagnoses were based on clinical symptoms, serum thyroxine and TRAb, thyroid ultrasound and orbital computed tomography. PBMCs were separated from around 9.1 ml of fresh peripheral blood using Ficoll-Paque density gradient centrifugation. Trizol reagent was used to extract total RNA, and RNA quality was then checked on an Agilent 2100 Bioanalyzer. The TCR beta CDR3 regions were amplified from the RNA transcripts. The first round of RT-PCR for the TCR CDR3 was performed with the HTBI primer set and the Qiagen OneStep RT-PCR kit. The libraries were constructed in a second round of multiplex PCR and then size-selected and purified. The libraries were sequenced on an Illumina HiSeq2000 using paired-end 100 bp reads. As for how the authors treated the data: SOAPnuke was used to process the raw data, throwing out any read that contained adapters or uncalled bases, had a mean Phred below 15, or lacked an exact constant-primer or identifier match. High-quality paired reads were merged using COPE v1.2.5, and each unique nucleotide sequence was defined as a clonotype. MiTCR v1.1 was used to align the clonotypes against IMGT TRBV, TRBD and TRBJ reference segments. Only V-J combinations with frequency above 0.0001, covering about 99% of repertoires, were analysed. The TCS score was defined as the ratio of F50 (clonal expansion) to E x V (chaos), calculated using BLOSUM62-based TCRdist between CDR3 peptides within each V-J. Welch's t-statistics and random forest reduced fewer than 550 V-J features to under 15, which were used in a naive Bayes classifier (R e1071). The public reads were quality trimmed at Q25 with fastp and then assembled into clones with MiXCR by TCRdb, keeping productive beta chains. Each CDR3 protein appears once, grouped with its most common genes and DNA. The authors' filters were not applied to this entry. The sample table records approximately 640,000 distinct CDR3 sequences; around a sixth of these occur just once. Together, the top ten hold 15% to 18% of the sample.

General conclusions and limits of the study: In cross-validation, a model built on a 13 V-J signature told ophthalmopathy apart from stable hyperthyroidism with 85% to 90% sensitivity and approximately 81% specificity, and in testing the same model reached 80%/75%. In validation, progression to ophthalmopathy was predicted by the model with approximately 67% sensitivity and nearly 75% specificity, a median of roughly 6.4 months before onset. Sample size was not statistically predetermined, and blinding of investigators to group allocation was not performed. Most expanded thyroid clonotypes (frequency above 0.001) were also detected in blood, a finding suggesting that blood repertoires may reflect thyroid immune responses.

From its cysteine to its phenylalanine, the CDR3 spans 15 amino acids. The only DNA kept is the CDR3, 45 bases in frame from the first base. Germline trimming amounts to 0 bases on V and 2 bases on J, with 2 as the count of junction bases outside the gene matches. CDR1 and CDR2, looked up from the germline V gene, are SGHAT and FQNNGV. This clonotype was recorded at least ten times. Its antigen target is currently unknown. No qualities accompany the bases; no much larger clone lies one base away. What was sequenced was blood. The chain couples TRBV11-2 to TRBJ2-3; 7 central bases correspond to TRBD1. The receptor comes from a man between 45 and 60 years old with Graves' hyperthyroidism. The nucleotide sequence reads TGTGCCAGCAGCTTAGAAGGACAGGTCACAGATACGCAGTATTTT. Its protein reads: CASSLEGQVTDTQYF. Outside the CDR3, residues come from the reference TRBV11-2 and TRBJ2-3 proteins, so the full variable domain is: EAGVAQSPRYKIIEKRQSVAFWCNPISGHATLYWYQQILGQGPKLLIQFQNNGVVDDSQLPKDRFSAERLKGVDSTLKIQPAKLEDSAVYLCASSLEGQVTDTQYFGPGTRLTVL.